Described below is a single TCR beta chain sequence and its context. Its antigen is unidentified. The data stem from a study of T cell responses to AZD1222 COVID-19 vaccine. Findings of the study overall: Spike-spanning, vaccine-associated CD4 TCRs were dominant at 160-218 and 743-854. Reports say nearly half of spike-specific TCRs go after unmutated variant regions.

Some clones are missing from TCRdb's copy, which holds only in-frame ones; the method was immunoSEQ multiplex PCR. The sample shows about 160,000 clones, about 90% of them seen only once. Germline V gives CDR1 ENHRY, CDR2 SYGVKD. V lost 10 bases and J lost 6; bases outside the gene matches: 4. The CDR3 has 11 residues. Specimen: peripheral blood, collected on day 0 of AZD1222 vaccination. This rearrangement joins TRBV10-3 to TRBJ2-7; 9 nucleotides align to TRBD1. The clonotype originates from an adult in good health. Here the CDR3 DNA reads TGTGCCACCAGGGACAGGGTCGAGCAGTACTTC. This translates into CATRDRVEQYF.